This T cell receptor (beta chain) derives from a study of shared clonotypes between healthy human individuals (dated by TCRdb to the early 2020s). Study-wide context: Three men and two women, aged 18 to 49 years, made up the cohort. For each donor, three plates each were used for CD4 naive and CD4 memory, two plates were used for CD8 naive, and one plate was used for CD8 memory. To estimate repertoire size and how much clonotype sharing occurs between individuals, the study deeply sequenced the blood TCR repertoires of several healthy adults. Different laboratories and diverse techniques were used to prepare libraries and sequence TCR repertoires, to increase sequencing depth and limit assay-specific biases. Each donor's leukapheresis produced roughly between roughly 0.85 and 9.5 billion PBMCs. What the authors observed across the whole study: Only blood was sampled, and tissue TCR repertoires likely differ from those in blood. Naive subsets generally had larger estimated clonotype richness than memory subsets. The genetic and exposure-history diversity represented was limited by the small number of donors. Roughly 5% of naive CD4, 3% to 3.5% of naive CD8, approximately 2% of memory CD4, and approximately 0.39% of memory CD8 clonotypes were shared across several donors. Even with the large sequencing depth, rarefaction of the sorted-subset datasets indicated that sequencing was incomplete. Pairwise subsampling indicated that sequencing depth was expected to affect the degree of clonotype sharing among donors. Higher generation probabilities were observed for clonotypes shared by all four sorted-subset donors than for non-shared clonotypes.

Healthy HIV-negative adults with no recently reported acute infections or vaccinations were included as donors. Every donor was a Caucasian adult living in Nashville, Tennessee, USA. Magnetic negative selection was used to enrich CD4+ T cells, after which naive cells were positively selected on CD45RA and the negative fraction became the memory subset. After blood collection by leukapheresis, PBMCs were isolated using Ficoll-Histopaque density gradient centrifugation and then cryopreserved in the vapor phase of liquid nitrogen. Analytical flow cytometry was used to check the purity and quantity of every magnetically sorted T cell population. Genomic DNA was isolated from every sorted fraction and measured by UV absorbance on a Nanodrop 2000c. This clone has just one count. Its antigen specificity is not known. No quality values exist for individual bases; no much larger clone is one base distant.

TCR CDR3 regions were amplified from genomic DNA by multiplex PCR using the deep immunoSEQ assay. Genomic DNA extracted from each cell subset was distributed evenly over all wells of several immunoSEQ 96-well plates, and each plate served as one replicate. Each replicate PCR for sorted subsets received around 200 ng genomic DNA, equal to 30,000 or so T cell genomes. The purified libraries were quantified using a Qubit 3.0 fluorometer, sized with a Bioanalyzer 2100, and then quantified again using the KAPA Library Quantification kit. A separate single-read 150-cycle Illumina NextSeq 550 flow cell was used to sequence each immunoSEQ 96-well plate. The study's processing was this. Because only junctional sequences without quality scores were contained in the immunoSEQ output, filtering matching that applied to full-length reads could not be performed. Sequences were annotated with PyIR, a Python wrapper for IgBLAST v1.9, and V/J genes and CDR3 were assigned using IMGT germline references. Reads were filtered out if the reads had weak V/J assignments (E-value above 1e-6), no CDR3, stop codons, out-of-frame junctions, or ambiguous translated residues. V3J clonotypes were defined as sequences sharing the same inferred V gene, J gene, and CDR3 amino acid sequence. Percentage overlap between repertoires was computed as shared unique clonotypes divided by the size of the smaller repertoire. Repertoire richness was assessed with RTK rarefaction, the Chao1 estimator, and Recon v2.1 estimates of unobserved clonotypes. OLGA was used to compute generation probabilities for all TCRbeta clonotypes that the gDNA method yielded from several donors. TCRdb carries this immuneACCESS record with in-frame sequences only. Its versions omit some clonotypes, under half of them owing to an unresolved V gene in the studies checked, with the rest unexplained. V and J calls and clone size are given by that table; D and trimming were obtained from the DNA. For this sample the table gives about 1.5 million clones, of which roughly 96% were detected only once. The top ten clones comprise 1.2% of the sample.

CDR1 and CDR2, looked up from the germline V gene, are MGHDK and SYGVNS. Its CDR3 holds 12 amino acids, cysteine through phenylalanine. The CDR3 DNA has 36 bases and is translated from base 1. V is pruned by 10 bases and J by 5 bases, leaving 5 bases of the junction without a gene match. The source of this sequence is a man aged 30 to 45 in good health. Sequences were obtained from naive CD4+ T cells sorted from blood. In light of the paper, this sample's cell subset or site label describes: CD45RA+ positively selected. The V and J genes are TRBV25-1 and TRBJ2-3; TRBD2 agrees with 8 junctional bases. The CDR3 protein sequence reads: CAISGRGDTQYF. The DNA sequence follows: TGTGCCATCTCCGGGAGGGGAGATACGCAGTATTTT.